These T cell receptor beta chains were read from a single sample in a study of blood T cell repertoires in COVID-19. Sequenced by immunoSEQ multiplex PCR; TCRdb stores in-frame clones only, minus some. The table lists a few hundred thousand clones, 84% of them singletons. Sequencing input: peripheral blood. The receptors were sampled from a man aged 40-49 years who had recovered from COVID-19. Both conserved end residues are part of each CDR3. A D gene is named only where the DNA matches it firmly. Size tells how often a clone was seen (once, few, many) or the class of an expanded clone, and some rows leave it out.

TRBV6-2/TRBV6-3,TRBJ2-2,TRBD2,-,CASSYSTSGRASTGELFF,TGTGCCAGCAGTTACTCCACTAGCGGGAGGGCAAGCACCGGGGAGCTGTTTTTT
TRBV4-3,TRBJ2-2,-,-,CASRSLASTGELFF,TGCGCCAGCAGAAGTTTGGCTTCCACCGGGGAGCTGTTTTTT
TRBV13,TRBJ2-5,-,-,CASSLAQAEETQYF,TGTGCCAGCAGCTTAGCACAGGCCGAAGAGACCCAGTACTTC
TRBV10-3,TRBJ2-5,TRBD2,-,CAISESFQISGRAGQETQYF,TGTGCCATCAGTGAGTCATTTCAGATAAGCGGGAGGGCCGGACAAGAGACCCAGTACTTC
TRBV9,TRBJ1-5,-,-,CASSVGGLGNQPQHF,TGTGCCAGCAGCGTAGGAGGTTTAGGCAATCAGCCCCAGCATTTT
TRBV6-2/TRBV6-3,TRBJ2-7,TRBD2,-,CASSQGLAARRYEQYF,TGTGCCAGCAGTCAGGGACTAGCGGCACGACGCTACGAGCAGTACTTC
TRBV29-1,TRBJ1-1,-,-,CSVVGSADSAAEAFF,TGCAGCGTTGTAGGATCCGCCGACAGCGCCGCTGAAGCTTTCTTT
TRBV6-2/TRBV6-3,TRBJ2-6,-,medium-sized,CASSYEGAGANVLTF,TGTGCCAGCAGTTACGAAGGGGCTGGGGCCAACGTCCTGACTTTC
TRBV18,TRBJ1-4,TRBD1,-,CASSPRTGQATNEKLFF,TGTGCCAGCTCACCACGCACTGGACAGGCTACTAATGAAAAACTGTTTTTT
TRBV7-2,TRBJ2-2,-,-,CASSLGTNTGELFF,TGTGCCAGCAGCTTAGGTACGAACACCGGGGAGCTGTTTTTT